The rows below give T cell receptor beta chains drawn from one sample of a study of cytomegalovirus exposure and HLA in healthy donors. The table came from immunoSEQ multiplex PCR; TCRdb's copy has only in-frame clones and leaves some out. The table includes around 130,000 clones, around 81% detected once. The sample comprised PBMCs. The receptors come from a woman between 40 and 50 years old in good health and CMV-seronegative. Both conserved end residues are part of each CDR3. A D gene is named only where the DNA matches it firmly. The listing skips clone size in some rows; elsewhere it reads once, few, many or a size class.

.,.,TRBJ1-2,13,TRBV29-1,CSVNERVAYGYTF,TGCAGCGTAAACGAGAGGGTTGCCTATGGCTACACCTTC
.,.,TRBJ2-7,16,TRBV4-3,CASSQETGQPSYEQYF,TGCGCCAGCAGCCAAGAGACAGGCCAACCTTCCTACGAGCAGTACTTC
TRBD1,once,TRBJ2-1,14,TRBV5-1,CASSHTGVVDEQFF,TGCGCCAGCAGCCACACAGGGGTAGTTGATGAGCAGTTCTTC
TRBD1,.,TRBJ1-4,16,TRBV7-2,CASTLKQGLLGEKLFF,TGTGCCAGCACCTTAAAACAGGGGTTGTTAGGGGAAAAACTGTTTTTT
.,.,TRBJ2-5,12,TRBV10-3,CAISHGAWEQYF,TGTGCCATCAGTCACGGAGCCTGGGAGCAGTACTTC
TRBD1,.,TRBJ1-1,11,TRBV19,CASRNRGRAFF,TGTGCCAGTAGGAACAGGGGGCGAGCTTTCTTT
.,.,TRBJ1-1,15,TRBV7-9,CASTKRGKMNTEAFF,TGTGCCAGCACCAAACGAGGGAAGATGAACACTGAAGCTTTCTTT
TRBD2,.,TRBJ2-3,15,TRBV29-1,CSAVRLAENTDTQYF,TGCAGCGCGGTCCGACTAGCGGAGAACACAGATACGCAGTATTTT
.,.,TRBJ2-3,15,TRBV7-2,CASSLPGLSADTQYF,TGTGCCAGCAGCTTACCAGGACTAAGCGCAGATACGCAGTATTTT
TRBD1,.,TRBJ2-7,15,TRBV27,CASTLTGTGAYEQYF,TGTGCCAGCACCCTCACCGGGACAGGGGCCTACGAGCAGTACTTC
TRBD1,.,TRBJ1-1,16,TRBV15,CATSRARQGVDSRAFF,TGTGCCACCAGCAGAGCACGACAGGGGGTAGATTCGCGCGCTTTCTTT
.,.,TRBJ2-5,13,TRBV18,CASSPERSETQYF,TGTGCCAGCTCACCCGAGCGCTCGGAGACCCAGTACTTC
.,.,TRBJ1-2,12,TRBV25-1,CASSEYWEGYTF,TGTGCCAGCAGTGAATATTGGGAGGGCTACACCTTC
TRBD2,.,TRBJ2-5,16,TRBV19,CASSQSASGHLETQYF,TGTGCCAGTAGTCAGTCGGCTAGCGGGCATTTAGAGACCCAGTACTTC
TRBD1,.,TRBJ1-1,11,TRBV20-1,CSAKTGAEAFF,TGCAGTGCTAAGACAGGGGCCGAAGCTTTCTTT
.,.,TRBJ2-3,11,TRBV20-1,CSATSTDTQYF,TGCAGTGCTACAAGCACAGATACGCAGTATTTT
.,few,TRBJ1-2,14,TRBV5-6,CASSLDPTVHGYTF,TGTGCCAGCAGCCTAGACCCGACGGTACATGGCTACACCTTC
.,.,TRBJ2-3,19,TRBV4-3,CASSQGTVVGRGSTDTQYF,TGCGCCAGCAGCCAAGGGACAGTTGTTGGCCGGGGCAGCACAGATACGCAGTATTTT
.,.,TRBJ1-6,17,TRBV19,CASSIDLIVGGESPLHF,TGTGCCAGTAGTATAGATCTGATCGTTGGGGGGGAATCACCCCTCCACTTT
.,.,TRBJ2-5,11,TRBV20-1,CSARRLGTQYF,TGCAGTGCTAGGAGGCTCGGGACCCAGTACTTC
.,.,TRBJ2-1,17,TRBV4-2,CASSQDPLAGTYNEQFF,TGTGCCAGCAGCCAAGATCCACTAGCAGGGACCTACAATGAGCAGTTCTTC
TRBD1,.,TRBJ1-1,17,TRBV19,CASSILLGGQANTEAFF,TGTGCCAGTAGTATACTTTTGGGAGGACAGGCGAACACTGAAGCTTTCTTT
TRBD1,.,TRBJ1-1,13,TRBV27,CASSSGGIKEAFF,TGTGCCAGCAGTTCAGGGGGAATTAAAGAAGCTTTCTTT
TRBD1,.,TRBJ2-1,15,TRBV6-6,CASSYSPTGDNEQFF,TGTGCCAGCAGTTACTCTCCTACAGGGGACAATGAGCAGTTCTTC
TRBD1,few,TRBJ2-7,14,TRBV10-1,CASSEGTGGNEQYF,TGCGCCAGCAGTGAAGGGACAGGGGGCAACGAGCAGTACTTC
TRBD2,.,TRBJ2-1,15,TRBV5-1,CASSPLAGAYNEQFF,TGCGCCAGCAGCCCTTTAGCGGGGGCCTACAATGAGCAGTTCTTC
.,.,TRBJ1-5,14,TRBV6-5,CASSRRDSNQPQHF,TGTGCCAGCAGTCGAAGAGATAGCAATCAGCCCCAGCATTTT
.,.,TRBJ1-2,15,TRBV2,CASSETILGGNGYTF,TGTGCCAGCAGTGAAACTATCTTGGGGGGAAATGGCTACACCTTC
.,.,TRBJ1-2,14,TRBV9,CASSVAVQNYGYTF,TGTGCCAGCAGCGTAGCTGTACAGAACTATGGCTACACCTTC
.,.,TRBJ2-1,11,TRBV30,CAWSRVNEQFF,TGTGCCTGGAGTCGTGTCAATGAGCAGTTCTTC
.,.,TRBJ1-3,17,TRBV11-2,CASSLGIQAYYGNTIYF,TGTGCCAGCAGCTTGGGAATACAGGCCTATTATGGGAACACCATATATTTT
TRBD1,few,TRBJ2-7,15,TRBV10-1,CASSESGDRGYEQYF,TGCGCCAGCAGTGAGTCGGGGGACAGGGGCTACGAGCAGTACTTC
TRBD1,once,TRBJ1-5,16,TRBV7-9,CASSPYEDRGNQPQHF,TGTGCCAGCAGCCCGTACGAGGACAGGGGGAATCAGCCCCAGCATTTT
TRBD2,once,TRBJ2-7,19,TRBV5-6,CASSRKPGLAGGRLYEQYF,TGTGCCAGCAGCAGAAAACCGGGACTAGCGGGAGGGCGCCTCTACGAGCAGTACTTC
.,few,TRBJ2-7,14,TRBV10-1,CASSPAGTAGEQYF,TGCGCCAGCAGCCCCGCCGGGACTGCTGGTGAGCAGTACTTC
.,.,TRBJ1-6,15,TRBV4-1,CASSQDLGLNSPLHF,TGCGCCAGCAGCCAAGATTTGGGCCTTAATTCACCCCTCCACTTT
.,few,TRBJ2-1,13,TRBV4-1,CASSLRLENEQFF,TGCGCCAGCAGCCTCAGACTAGAGAATGAGCAGTTCTTC
.,.,TRBJ1-1,14,TRBV9,CASSVGTGWTEAFF,TGTGCCAGCAGCGTAGGAACAGGCTGGACTGAAGCTTTCTTT
TRBD2,.,TRBJ2-7,14,TRBV5-1,CASKGSGRGYEQYF,TGCGCCAGCAAGGGAAGCGGGAGAGGCTACGAGCAGTACTTC
TRBD1,.,TRBJ2-2,14,TRBV7-3,CASSPDRNGGELFF,TGTGCCAGCAGTCCGGACAGGAATGGCGGGGAGCTGTTTTTT
.,.,TRBJ1-4,16,TRBV25-1,CASSEPTGLLGEKLFF,TGTGCCAGCAGTGAACCGACAGGCCTTCTCGGTGAAAAACTGTTTTTT
.,.,TRBJ1-2,14,TRBV5-6,CASSLGQPPNGYTF,TGTGCCAGCAGCCTCGGACAGCCCCCAAACGGCTACACCTTC
TRBD1,.,TRBJ2-7,15,TRBV4-1,CASSLGTDLGYEQYF,TGCGCCAGCAGCCTCGGGACAGATCTTGGGTACGAGCAGTACTTC
.,.,TRBJ2-7,14,TRBV5-1,CASSLGTQVYEQYF,TGCGCCAGCAGCTTGGGGACACAAGTCTACGAGCAGTACTTC
.,.,TRBJ2-3,15,TRBV10-3,CAIGLLASSTDTQYF,TGTGCCATCGGCTTACTAGCTTCTAGCACAGATACGCAGTATTTT
.,.,TRBJ2-3,16,TRBV6-1,CASSGGNRARTDTQYF,TGTGCCAGCAGTGGTGGCAACAGAGCACGCACAGATACGCAGTATTTT
.,.,TRBJ2-7,13,TRBV4-3,CASSETPGYEQYF,TGCGCCAGCAGTGAGACTCCCGGCTACGAGCAGTACTTC
TRBD1,.,TRBJ1-1,16,TRBV28,CASSLPGQGRRAEAFF,TGTGCCAGCAGCCTACCGGGACAGGGGCGAAGAGCTGAAGCTTTCTTT
.,.,TRBJ1-1,13,TRBV6-1,CASSERSGGSAFF,TGTGCCAGCAGTGAAAGATCCGGGGGGTCAGCTTTCTTT
TRBD2,.,TRBJ2-7,19,TRBV7-9,CASSLVGGLAGGVSYEQYF,TGTGCCAGCAGCTTAGTGGGAGGGCTAGCGGGAGGTGTCTCCTACGAGCAGTACTTC
TRBD1,.,TRBJ1-6,15,TRBV10-3,CAISASTGSNSPLHF,TGTGCCATCAGTGCCTCGACAGGGAGTAATTCACCCCTCCACTTT
.,.,TRBJ2-2,14,TRBV7-8,CASSIGQSTGELFF,TGTGCCAGCAGCATCGGACAGTCCACCGGGGAGCTGTTTTTT
.,few,TRBJ1-2,16,TRBV5-1,CASSLFGGSGDYGYTF,TGCGCCAGCAGCTTGTTCGGGGGCAGCGGGGACTATGGCTACACCTTC
.,.,TRBJ1-1,16,TRBV7-9,CASSLEGNIMNTEAFF,TGTGCCAGCAGCTTAGAGGGGAATATCATGAACACTGAAGCTTTCTTT